The next 16 T cell receptor beta chains were all read from a single sample in a study of cytotoxic CD8 clonotypes in ibrutinib-treated CLL. The assay was immunoSEQ multiplex PCR, and TCRdb's table has in-frame clones only and misses some. The table shows 300,000 to 350,000 clones, with approximately 80% occurring only once. The starting material was PBMCs, obtained before ibrutinib treatment. Receptors originate from a human donor with chronic lymphocytic leukemia.

V and J are TRBV29-1 and TRBJ1-5, with D uncertain. CDR3 size: 13 residues. Germline V lookup: CDR1 SQVTM, CDR2 ANQGSEA. V lost 7 bases to trimming and J lost 4 bases, with 14 bases between them. CDR3 in amino acids: CSALEQTNQPQHF. DNA for the CDR3: TGCAGCGCCCTCGAGCAGACTAATCAGCCCCAGCATTTT. Variable domain in full (rest from reference TRBV29-1 and TRBJ1-5): SAVISQKPSRDICQRGTSLTIQCQVDSQVTMMFWYRQQPGQSLTLIATANQGSEATYESGFVIDKFPISRPNLTFSTLTVSNMSPEDSSIYLCSALEQTNQPQHFGDGTRLSIL.

This clone appeared a few times. The V gene is TRBV2, the J gene TRBJ2-1; D ambiguous. V lost 6 bases and J 5 bases, leaving 11 bases between the germline ends. CDR1 is SNHLY, CDR2 FYNNEI, per germline. The CDR3 is made up of 13 amino acids. The CDR3 DNA follows: TGTGCCAGCAGGGCTACAACCCACAATGAGCAGTTCTTC. Protein product: CASRATTHNEQFF.

The chain links TRBV27 to TRBJ1-2; no clear D. V lost 6 bases to trimming and J lost 0 bases, with 8 bases between them. The CDR3 sequence is 13 residues long. Germline-derived CDR1 and CDR2 are MNHEY and SMNVEV (reference sequence). CDR3 bases: TGTGCCAGCAGCCTAAACACTAACTATGGCTACACCTTC. Protein sequence: CASSLNTNYGYTF.

V and J are TRBV14 and TRBJ2-1; perhaps TRBD2 as D (6 bases). Germline V gene sequence: CDR1 SGHDN, CDR2 FVKESK. Trimming removed 3 bases from V and 6 bases from J, with 15 bases in between. This CDR3 comprises 15 residues. CDR3 bases: TGTGCCAGCAGCCACCAACCATGGAGGGTCAATGAGCAGTTCTTC. As protein: CASSHQPWRVNEQFF.

The V gene is TRBV5-4, the J gene TRBJ1-3; D not certain. The CDR3 extends over 14 amino acids. The V end was cut by 1 base, the J end by 3 bases, with 8 bases between. Germline CDR1 is SGHNT and CDR2 is YYREEE (reference sequence). Written as DNA, the CDR3 is TGTGCCAGCAGCTTGTTTAGAGATGGAAACACCATATATTTT. Protein: CASSLFRDGNTIYF.

The gene calls are TRBV10-2 and TRBJ2-3; 10 nucleotides line up with TRBD1. Germline loops: CDR1 WSHSY, CDR2 SAAADI. J was trimmed by 5 bases and V by 0 bases; bases with no gene match: 5. This CDR3 comprises 16 residues. The CDR3 loop is CASSESGGQGRDTQYF. CDR3 coding DNA: TGCGCCAGCAGTGAGTCGGGGGGACAGGGGAGAGATACGCAGTATTTT.

This clone was observed a few times. V and J are TRBV19 and TRBJ1-1; no clear D gene. V lost 8 bases and J 1 base, leaving 5 bases between the germline ends. Germline loops: CDR1 LNHDA, CDR2 SQIVND (reference sequence). CDR3 length: 11 amino acids. CDR3 sequence: CASWGNTEAFF. CDR3 nucleotides: TGTGCCAGTTGGGGGAACACTGAAGCTTTCTTT.

The chain couples TRBV7-2 to TRBJ2-5; maybe TRBD2 (5 bases). There are 13 residues in the CDR3. The V end was cut by 7 bases, the J end by 2 bases, with 11 bases between. Germline CDR1 is SGHTA and CDR2 is FQGNSA. The CDR3 bases are TGTGCCAGCACCCTGGACTGGCAAGAGACCCAGTACTTC. This encodes CASTLDWQETQYF.

Notes on this clone: The junction does not match germline at one end; this may be a read error. CDR3 amino acids: CSVGRDHGF. The CDR3 DNA follows: TGCAGCGTGGGCCGGGACCACGGTTTC. The V call is TRBV29-1, the J call TRBJ1-2; a possible D gene is TRBD1 (5 bases). Germline loops: CDR1 SQVTM, CDR2 ANQGSEA. The CDR3 has 9 residues.

The J gene is TRBJ1-2, the V gene TRBV5-6; TRBD1 aligns across 7 bases. The CDR3 spans 16 residues. CDR1 and CDR2 from the germline V gene are SGHDT and YYEEEE. Unmatched junction bases numbered 12, after V lost 0 bases and J lost 7 bases. Here the CDR3 reads CASSLAEAGGVIGYTF. CDR3 nucleotide sequence: TGTGCCAGCAGCTTGGCCGAGGCAGGGGGAGTGATTGGCTACACCTTC.

V and J are TRBV4-1 and TRBJ1-5; a weak D match, TRBD1 (5 bases). The CDR3 is 16 amino acids. Germline-derived CDR1 and CDR2 are MGHRA and YSYEKL. Trimming cost V 5 bases and J 2 bases, with 16 bases left between them. CDR3: CASSVGPGRRNQPQHF. The DNA of the CDR3 is TGCGCCAGCAGCGTAGGCCCAGGGCGTCGCAATCAGCCCCAGCATTTT.

This clone was seen only once. The chain joins TRBV9 to TRBJ1-1; 8 bases match TRBD1. The CDR3 sequence is 15 residues long. The germline V gene has CDR1 SGDLS and CDR2 YYNGEE. Trimming took 1 base from V and 5 from J; bases not matched to a gene: 7. CDR3: CASSVQGAPGTEAFF. CDR3 DNA sequence: TGTGCCAGCAGCGTACAGGGGGCGCCTGGGACTGAAGCTTTCTTT.

The chain joins TRBV18 to TRBJ2-5, with 7 bases lining up with TRBD1. The V and J ends lost 0 bases and 5 bases, in that order; junction bases with no gene match: 3. This CDR3 is built from 14 residues. CDR1 and CDR2 from the germline V gene are KGHSH and LQKENI. The CDR3 DNA reads TGTGCCAGCTCACCACCCGGGACAGAGGAGACCCAGTACTTC. Translation gives CASSPPGTEETQYF.

The chain is built from TRBV5-1 and TRBJ2-7, with 8 nucleotides matching TRBD1. CDR3 length: 15 amino acids. Germline values: CDR1 SGHRS, CDR2 YFSETQ. The junction had 7 bases not matched to a gene; V was cut back by 2 bases and J by 3 bases. CDR3: CASSFGGTGNYEQYF. CDR3 bases: TGCGCCAGCAGCTTTGGGGGGACAGGAAACTACGAGCAGTACTTC.

This clone was detected once. The gene calls are TRBV11-3 and TRBJ2-7; D possibly corresponds to TRBD2 (6 bases). Germline values: CDR1 SGHNT, CDR2 YENEEA. The CDR3 sequence is 12 residues long. Trimming cost V 4 bases and J 9 bases, with 13 bases left between them. The CDR3 here is CASSSTSLVQYF. The CDR3 nucleotides are TGTGCCAGCAGCTCGACTAGTTTGGTGCAGTACTTC.

The CDR3 sequence is CASSYSRDRGADTQYF. Here the CDR3 DNA reads TGTGCCAGCAGTTACTCCCGGGACAGGGGCGCAGATACGCAGTATTTT. V gene TRBV6-5 combines with J gene TRBJ2-3; 10 bases map to TRBD1. After removal of 0 bases from V and 4 bases from J, the junction contained 4 bases not matched to a gene. The CDR3 covers 16 residues. The germline gives CDR1 MNHEY, CDR2 SVGAGI.